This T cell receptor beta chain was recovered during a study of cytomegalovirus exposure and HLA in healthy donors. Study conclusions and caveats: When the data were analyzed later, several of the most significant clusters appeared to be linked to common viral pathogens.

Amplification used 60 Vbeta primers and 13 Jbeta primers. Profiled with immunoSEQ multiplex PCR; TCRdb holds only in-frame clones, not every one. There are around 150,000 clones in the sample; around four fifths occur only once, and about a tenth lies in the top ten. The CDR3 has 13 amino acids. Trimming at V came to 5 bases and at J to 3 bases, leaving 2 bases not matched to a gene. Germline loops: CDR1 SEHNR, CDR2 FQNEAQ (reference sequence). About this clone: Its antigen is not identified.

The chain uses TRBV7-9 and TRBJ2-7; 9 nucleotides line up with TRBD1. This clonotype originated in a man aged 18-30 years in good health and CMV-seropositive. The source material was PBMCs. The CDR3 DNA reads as TGTGCCAGCAGCCGGGACAGGGTCTACGAGCAGTACTTC. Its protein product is CASSRDRVYEQYF.